A single sample is the source of the 27 T cell receptor beta chains below, sequenced in a study of OX40 agonist ivuxolimab in advanced cancers. Only in-frame clones appear in the TCRdb table, and some are missing; sequencing was by immunoSEQ multiplex PCR. The sample contains 15,000 to 20,000 clones, about 86% of which appear only once. The sequences come from CD4+ or CD8+ T cells sorted from blood, collected in a trial of the OX40 agonist ivuxolimab. These receptors were collected from an adult with an advanced solid tumor such as melanoma, head and neck, liver or kidney cancer.

This chain joins TRBV5-6 and TRBJ2-1; TRBD1 matches at 8 bases. J lost 6 bases, V lost 2 bases, and 16 bases had no gene match. The germline V gene encodes CDR1 SGHDT and CDR2 YYEEEE. The CDR3 is 18 residues long. The chain's CDR3 is CASSFTGGSTFFFNEQFF. Here the CDR3 DNA reads TGTGCCAGCAGCTTTACAGGGGGAAGTACATTCTTCTTCAATGAGCAGTTCTTC.

This clone was picked up a small number of times. CDR3 nucleotide sequence: TGTGCCAGCAGCTTCGGTGGGAGAAGTATTAATGAGCAGTTCTTC. It specifies CASSFGGRSINEQFF. The chain carries TRBV13 and TRBJ2-1, with D possibly being TRBD2 (5 bases). The germline V and J ends were trimmed by 3 bases and 7 bases, with 16 bases remaining between them. Germline lookup yields CDR1 PRHDT and CDR2 FYEKMQ (reference sequence). The CDR3 contains 15 residues.

The chain recombines TRBV5-4 with TRBJ1-3; D is ambiguous. Germline V lookup: CDR1 SGHNT, CDR2 YYREEE (reference sequence). The CDR3 totals 13 residues. V was pared by 4 bases and J by 0 bases, with 5 bases between. The CDR3 DNA follows: TGTGCCAGCAGCGCCATCTCTGGAAACACCATATATTTT. Translation: CASSAISGNTIYF.

This clone was seen a single time. The chain carries TRBV4-1 and TRBJ1-1; no definite D call. The CDR3 totals 17 residues. V dropped 1 base and J dropped 0 bases, with 15 bases sitting between them. Germline loops: CDR1 MGHRA, CDR2 YSYEKL. CDR3 loop: CASSQGVFTDMNTEAFF. In nucleotides, the CDR3 is TGCGCCAGCAGCCAAGGCGTGTTTACCGACATGAACACTGAAGCTTTCTTT.

The rearrangement links TRBV28 to TRBJ2-5; TRBD1 might be the D (6 bases). This CDR3 is 14 amino acids long. CDR1 MDHEN and CDR2 SYDVKM come from the germline V gene. Trimming left V 5 bases short and J 5 bases short, with 15 bases between. The CDR3 protein is CASSTTGMWETQYF. CDR3 coding DNA: TGTGCCAGCAGTACAACAGGGATGTGGGAGACCCAGTACTTC.

V usage is TRBV7-2 and J usage is TRBJ2-1; 7 nucleotides match TRBD2. In germline, CDR1 is SGHTA, CDR2 FQGNSA. With 1 base clipped from V and 12 bases from J, the junction kept 12 bases outside the gene matches. The CDR3 runs 15 residues. The CDR3 DNA is TGTGCCAGCAGCTTAGAATGGCTGGTAGCGGGTAGGCAGTTCTTC. This gives the protein CASSLEWLVAGRQFF. Supplemented by reference TRBV7-2 and TRBJ2-1, the full variable domain reads GAGVSQSPSNKVTEKGKDVELRCDPISGHTALYWYRQSLGQGLEFLIYFQGNSAPDKSGLPSDRFSAERTGGSVSTLTIQRTQQEDSAVYLCASSLEWLVAGRQFFGPGTRLTVL.

V is TRBV9 and J is TRBJ1-6; possible D gene TRBD1, 6 bases. The germline gives CDR1 SGDLS, CDR2 YYNGEE. The germline V and J ends were trimmed by 3 bases and 10 bases, with 17 bases remaining between them. The CDR3 runs to 15 residues. CDR3 loop: CASSATGTRGSPLHF. The CDR3 DNA reads TGTGCCAGCAGCGCCACCGGGACACGGGGGTCACCCCTCCACTTT.

The V gene is TRBV15, the J gene TRBJ2-5; no reliable D call. The germline V and J ends were trimmed by 8 bases and 4 bases, with 11 bases remaining between them. The CDR3 sequence is 12 residues long. The germline V gene encodes CDR1 LNHNV and CDR2 YYDKDF (reference sequence). The CDR3 region has the DNA TGTGCCACCTCCGATAGACGAGAGACCCAGTACTTC. Its translation: CATSDRRETQYF. The whole variable domain, remainder taken from reference TRBV15 and TRBJ2-5, is DAMVIQNPRYQVTQFGKPVTLSCSQTLNHNVMYWYQQKSSQAPKLLFHYYDKDFNNEADTPDNFQSRRPNTSFCFLDIRSPGLGDTAMYLCATSDRRETQYFGPGTRLLVL.

The V gene is TRBV15, the J gene TRBJ2-1; D possibly uses TRBD1 or TRBD2 (5 bases each). V gave up 3 bases and J gave up 13 bases, with 13 bases separating them. The CDR3 runs 12 residues. In germline, CDR1 is LNHNV, CDR2 YYDKDF (reference sequence). Written as DNA, the CDR3 is TGTGCCACCAGCAGTACCGGGACCTCACAGTTCTTC. Amino acids: CATSSTGTSQFF.

The genes are TRBV27 and TRBJ2-2; unclear D gene. CDR3 length equals 15 residues. Trimming took 0 bases from V and 5 from J, leaving 10 bases between them. Germline V gene sequence: CDR1 MNHEY, CDR2 SMNVEV (reference sequence). As DNA, the CDR3 is TGTGCCAGCAGTTTATCGAGGAGTTTAACCGGGGAGCTGTTTTTT. Amino acids: CASSLSRSLTGELFF.

The DNA for the CDR3 is TGTGCCAGCAGCTTCCGGGGCCCGGATCCAGATACGCAGTATTTT. The encoded protein is CASSFRGPDPDTQYF. The chain links TRBV7-9 to TRBJ2-3; D is possibly TRBD1 or TRBD2 (5 bases each). V shed 3 bases and J shed 4 bases, with 14 bases lying between them. CDR1 and CDR2 from the germline V gene are SEHNR and FQNEAQ (reference sequence). The CDR3 consists of 15 residues.

This rearrangement joins TRBV6-6 to TRBJ2-2; D uncertain. Germline V gene sequence: CDR1 MNHNY, CDR2 SVGAGI (reference sequence). The V gene lost 0 bases and the J gene lost 5 bases, with 4 bases spanning the gap. This CDR3 comprises 13 residues. CDR3 in amino acids: CASSYSETGELFF. CDR3 DNA sequence: TGTGCCAGCAGTTACTCTGAGACCGGGGAGCTGTTTTTT.

The rearrangement links TRBV7-9 to TRBJ2-7; 8 bases fit TRBD2. Germline-derived CDR1 and CDR2 are SEHNR and FQNEAQ (reference sequence). This CDR3 has 17 amino acids. After removal of 0 bases from V and 5 bases from J, the junction contained 12 bases not matched to a gene. CDR3 amino acids: CASSLARRGRRDDEQYF. The CDR3 DNA reads TGTGCCAGCAGCTTAGCGCGCCGCGGGAGGAGAGATGACGAGCAGTACTTC.

This rearrangement joins TRBV2 to TRBJ2-7; 9 bases map to TRBD1. CDR1 and CDR2 (germline): SNHLY, FYNNEI. The CDR3 spans 14 residues. Trimming cost V 7 bases and J 4 bases; bases outside gene matches: 8. The CDR3 bases are TGTGCCAGCAACGGACGGGACAGGGTTTACGAGCAGTACTTC. This gives the protein CASNGRDRVYEQYF.

The V and J genes are TRBV10-3 and TRBJ2-7, with a tentative D call TRBD1 (6 bases). Trimming removed 3 bases from V and 0 bases from J, with 9 bases in between. CDR1 and CDR2 (germline): ENHRY, SYGVKD. This CDR3 is built from 14 residues. CDR3 sequence: CAISDRDTSYEQYF. CDR3 DNA: TGTGCCATCAGTGACCGGGACACCTCCTACGAGCAGTACTTC.

The CDR3 sequence: CASSQGASSTDTQYF. In nucleotides, the CDR3 is TGTGCCAGCAGCCAGGGGGCATCTAGCACAGATACGCAGTATTTT. The rearrangement links TRBV11-3 to TRBJ2-3, with 8 nucleotides matching TRBD1. The CDR3 runs to 15 residues. The V and J ends lost 5 bases and 0 bases, in that order; junction bases with no gene match: 4. Germline assignment: CDR1 SGHNT and CDR2 YENEEA.

The chain employs TRBV15 and TRBJ1-6; no definite D call. The germline gives CDR1 LNHNV, CDR2 YYDKDF (reference sequence). The CDR3 totals 13 residues. The ends were cut back, 0 bases at V and 10 bases at J, with 7 bases in the middle. The CDR3 loop is CATSRDGPSPLHF. CDR3 in DNA: TGTGCCACCAGCAGAGATGGGCCATCACCCCTCCACTTT.

This sequence joins TRBV5-6 and TRBJ1-3; a possible D gene is TRBD1 (6 bases). CDR1 SGHDT and CDR2 YYEEEE come from the germline V gene. The length of the CDR3 is 15 residues. The V end lost 0 bases, the J end lost 4 bases, and 11 bases lay between the germline ends. DNA of the CDR3: TGTGCCAGCAGCTTGGAGACAGGCCCGGGAAACACCATATATTTT. It is translated as CASSLETGPGNTIYF.

The CDR3, as DNA: TGTGCCAGCAGCTTGGGGACTAGCGGGTTCTACGAGCAGTACTTC. It is translated as CASSLGTSGFYEQYF. The V gene is TRBV7-6, the J gene TRBJ2-7; TRBD2 matches at 12 bases. The CDR3 has 15 residues. V shed 3 bases, J shed 3 bases, and the junction held 3 bases outside the gene matches. The germline V gene encodes CDR1 SGHVS and CDR2 FNYEAQ.

The V and J genes are TRBV27 and TRBJ2-2; possible D gene TRBD2, 5 bases. Trimming removed 4 bases at V and 5 bases at J, with 8 bases between. Germline CDR1 is MNHEY and CDR2 is SMNVEV (reference sequence). There are 13 residues in the CDR3. Here the CDR3 DNA reads TGTGCCAGCAGTTACGGGGAGACCGGGGAGCTGTTTTTT. Its protein is CASSYGETGELFF.

J is TRBJ1-5 and V is TRBV6-5; D gene ambiguous. Trimming shortened V by 7 bases and J by 0 bases, and 10 bases separated the two germline ends. This CDR3 has 14 residues. The germline V gene has CDR1 MNHEY and CDR2 SVGAGI. The CDR3 DNA sequence: TGTGCCAGCACGAACACCAATAGCAATCAGCCCCAGCATTTT. Translation gives CASTNTNSNQPQHF.

In this sample, this clone turned up a few times. The chain recombines TRBV6-4 with TRBJ2-3; D gene uncertain. V was trimmed by 6 bases and J by 2 bases, leaving 15 bases between them. Germline-derived CDR1 and CDR2 are MRHNA and SNTAGT. The CDR3 has 15 residues. The CDR3 nucleotides read TGTGCCAGCAGCAGGACCCCCGAGGACACAGATACGCAGTATTTT. This sequence encodes CASSRTPEDTDTQYF.

J is TRBJ2-1 and V is TRBV6-1, with 8 bases identical to TRBD2. Germline CDR1 and CDR2: MNHNS and SASEGT. The CDR3 totals 14 residues. V gave up 5 bases and J gave up 8 bases; unmatched junction bases: 8. The CDR3 loop is CASSPGTRGDEQFF. The DNA for the CDR3 is TGTGCCAGCAGTCCGGGGACTAGGGGCGATGAGCAGTTCTTC.

The chain couples TRBV6-5 to TRBJ2-7; 7 nucleotides line up with TRBD2. The CDR3 has 15 amino acids. V lost 2 bases to trimming and J lost 4 bases; unmatched junction nucleotides: 8. Per the germline V gene, CDR1 is MNHEY and CDR2 is SVGAGI. CDR3 nucleotides: TGTGCCAGCAGTTACGGGGCGGGAGAGTCGTACGAGCAGTACTTC. Translating it yields CASSYGAGESYEQYF.

CDR3 protein: CASRPTSGGPDTQYF. The DNA for the CDR3 is TGTGCCAGCAGGCCCACTAGCGGAGGGCCAGATACGCAGTATTTT. The chain carries TRBV7-6 and TRBJ2-3; 8 positions agree with TRBD2. CDR1 and CDR2 from the germline V gene are SGHVS and FNYEAQ. After removal of 6 bases from V and 4 bases from J, the junction contained 9 bases not matched to a gene. The CDR3 has 15 amino acids.

V and J are TRBV7-6 and TRBJ2-1; D might be TRBD2 (6 bases). Germline CDR1 SGHVS, CDR2 FNYEAQ. The CDR3 contains 15 residues. Trimming took 1 base from V and 8 from J, leaving 15 bases between them. The CDR3 DNA reads as TGTGCCAGCAGCTTAGTGGAGGGCCGAGGCGATGAGCAGTTCTTC. This sequence encodes CASSLVEGRGDEQFF.

The V gene is TRBV4-3, the J gene TRBJ2-7; no definite D call. The CDR3 loop spans 13 amino acids. Germline loops: CDR1 LGHNA, CDR2 YSLEER. The V gene lost 1 base and the J gene lost 2 bases, with 6 bases spanning the gap. The CDR3 region is CASSQGETYEQYF. CDR3 nucleotide sequence: TGCGCCAGCAGCCAAGGAGAGACCTACGAGCAGTACTTC.